The sequence of this TCR beta chain was determined in a study of T cells in Graves' hyperthyroidism and ophthalmopathy. General study points: Clonotypes that were expanded in thyroid above 0.001 mostly appeared in blood too. Patients with ophthalmopathy were separated from those with stable hyperthyroidism by a 13 V-J model.

Diagnosis rested on symptoms, serum thyroxine and TRAb, thyroid ultrasound, and orbital computed tomography. The authors obtained PBMCs from around 11 ml of fresh peripheral blood. This clonotype has just a few counts. What it binds is not known. From RNA transcripts, TCR beta CDR3 regions were amplified. First-round RT-PCR with HTBI primers amplified the TCR CDR3 region. Each CDR3 protein is one row after TCRdb ran MiXCR on the multiplex PCR reads. Found here are about 720,000 distinct CDR3 sequences, around 15% of them singletons; the top ten hold about 8.4%. The CDR3 runs to 15 residues. Trimming cost V 3 bases and J 3 bases, with 16 bases left between them. Per the germline V gene, CDR1 is DFQATT and CDR2 is SNEGSKA (reference sequence).

This sequence was found in a man between 18 and 35 years old with Graves' hyperthyroidism. The sample comprised blood. The V and J genes are TRBV20-1 and TRBJ2-3, with D hard to call. The CDR3, as DNA: TGCAGTGCTAGGGCCTTCGTAATCACTACAGATACGCAGTATTTT. This codes for CSARAFVITTDTQYF.